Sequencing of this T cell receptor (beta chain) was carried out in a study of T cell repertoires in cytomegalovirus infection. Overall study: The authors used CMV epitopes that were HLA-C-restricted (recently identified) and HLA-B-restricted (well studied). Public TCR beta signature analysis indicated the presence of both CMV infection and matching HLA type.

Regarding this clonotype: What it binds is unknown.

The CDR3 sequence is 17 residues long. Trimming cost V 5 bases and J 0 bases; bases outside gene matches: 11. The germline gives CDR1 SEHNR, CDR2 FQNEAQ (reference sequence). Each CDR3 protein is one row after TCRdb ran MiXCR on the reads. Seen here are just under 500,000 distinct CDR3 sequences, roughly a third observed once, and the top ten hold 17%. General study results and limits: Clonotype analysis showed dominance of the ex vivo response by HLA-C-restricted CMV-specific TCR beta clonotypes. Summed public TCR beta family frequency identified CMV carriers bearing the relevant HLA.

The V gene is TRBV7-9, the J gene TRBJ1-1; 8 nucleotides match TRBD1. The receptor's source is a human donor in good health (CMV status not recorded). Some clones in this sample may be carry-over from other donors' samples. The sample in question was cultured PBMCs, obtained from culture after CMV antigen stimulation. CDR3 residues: CASSLIDRGRVNTEAFF. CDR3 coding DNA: TGTGCCAGCAGCCTAATTGACAGGGGTAGAGTGAACACTGAAGCTTTCTTT.